What follows describes a single T cell receptor beta chain. Its antigen remains unidentified. This CDR3 spans 13 amino acids. Per the germline V gene, CDR1 is KGHSH and CDR2 is LQKENI. Trimming stripped 2 bases from V and 6 bases from J, with 11 bases between. These data originate in a study of OX40 agonist ivuxolimab in advanced cancers. Study background: Administration of intravenous ivuxolimab to patients occurred every 2 weeks at 0.01 to 10 mg/kg. Study results and caveats: More expanded clones were found, on average, in CD8+ than in CD4+ T cells. Dose levels from 0.1 to 3.0 mg/kg saw CD4+ and CD8+ blood T cells expand clonally by week 6. There were also nonresponders showing low normalized T-cell clonal expansion.

Sequenced by immunoSEQ multiplex PCR; TCRdb stores in-frame clones only, minus some. The sample contains around 70,000 clones, about 85% of which appear only once. This clonotype was obtained from an adult with an advanced solid tumor such as melanoma, head and neck, liver or kidney cancer. The chain combines TRBV18 with TRBJ2-7; unclear D gene. Material: CD4+ or CD8+ T cells sorted from blood, obtained in a trial of the OX40 agonist ivuxolimab. Written as DNA, the CDR3 is TGTGCCAGCTCACCAGGGGTTTCTGGCGAGCAGTACTTC. As protein: CASSPGVSGEQYF.